The entry that follows covers one T cell receptor (beta chain) sequence. What it binds is unknown. This entry belongs to a study of CD8 T cells in ankylosing spondylitis. Each CDR3 protein gets one entry after TCRdb re-called the 5' RACE reads with MiXCR. The table has around 220,000 distinct CDR3 sequences, around 20% seen once; the top ten hold under 55%. Overall study results and limits: For ankylosing spondylitis blood, a TCR beta motif of about eight highly homologous variants appeared characteristic.

Germline V CDR1 and CDR2: SEHNR, FQNEAQ (reference sequence). The V gene end was trimmed by 2 bases and the J gene end by 1 base; junction bases not matched to a gene: 10. This CDR3 is 17 amino acids long. Sequencing was carried out using blood, either unsorted or a sorted T cell fraction (not recorded which). The chain recombines TRBV7-9 with TRBJ2-7; the match to TRBD2 covers 8 bases. The sequence was obtained from a male donor with ankylosing spondylitis. CDR3 in amino acids: CASSLTSTGLVSYEQYF. The CDR3 DNA is TGTGCCAGCAGCTTAACCTCGACGGGACTAGTGTCCTACGAGCAGTACTTC.